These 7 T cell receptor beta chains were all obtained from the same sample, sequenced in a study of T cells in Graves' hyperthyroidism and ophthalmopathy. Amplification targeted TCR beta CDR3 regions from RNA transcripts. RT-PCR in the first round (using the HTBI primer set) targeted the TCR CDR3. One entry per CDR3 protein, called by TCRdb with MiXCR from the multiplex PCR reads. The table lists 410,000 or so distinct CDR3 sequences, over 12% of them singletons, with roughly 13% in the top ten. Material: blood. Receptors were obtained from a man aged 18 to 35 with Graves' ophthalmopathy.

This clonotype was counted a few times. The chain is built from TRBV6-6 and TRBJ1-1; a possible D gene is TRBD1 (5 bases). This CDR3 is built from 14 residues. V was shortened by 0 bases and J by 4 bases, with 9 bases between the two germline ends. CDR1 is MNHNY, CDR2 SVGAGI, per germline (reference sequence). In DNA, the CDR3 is TGTGCCAGCAGTTACTCTCACGGGGCCACTGAAGCTTTCTTT. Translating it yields CASSYSHGATEAFF.

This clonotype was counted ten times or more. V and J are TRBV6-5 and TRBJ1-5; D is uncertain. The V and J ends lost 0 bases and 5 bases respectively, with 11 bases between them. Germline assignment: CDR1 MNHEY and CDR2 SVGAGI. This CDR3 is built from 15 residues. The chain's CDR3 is CASSYSTTNDQPQHF. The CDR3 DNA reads TGTGCCAGCAGTTACTCGACGACAAACGATCAGCCCCAGCATTTT.

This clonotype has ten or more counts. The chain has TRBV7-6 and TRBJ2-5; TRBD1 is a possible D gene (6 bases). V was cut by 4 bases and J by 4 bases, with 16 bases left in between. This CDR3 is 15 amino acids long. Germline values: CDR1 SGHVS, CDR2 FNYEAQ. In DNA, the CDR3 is TGTGCCAGCAGCTCTGCCGACAGGACGGCAGAGACCCAGTACTTC. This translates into CASSSADRTAETQYF.

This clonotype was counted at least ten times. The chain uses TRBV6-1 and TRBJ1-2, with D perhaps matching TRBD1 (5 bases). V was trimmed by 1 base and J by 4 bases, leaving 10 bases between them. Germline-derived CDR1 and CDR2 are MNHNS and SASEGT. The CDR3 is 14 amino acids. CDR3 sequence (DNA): TGTGCCAGCAGTGAAGAGACAGAATCCTATGGCTACACCTTC. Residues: CASSEETESYGYTF.

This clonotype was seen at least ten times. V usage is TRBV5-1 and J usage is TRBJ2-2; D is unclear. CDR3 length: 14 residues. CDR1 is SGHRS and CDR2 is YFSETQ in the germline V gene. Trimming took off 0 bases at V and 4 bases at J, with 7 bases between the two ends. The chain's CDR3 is CASSLASSTGELFF. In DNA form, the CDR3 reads TGCGCCAGCAGCTTGGCCTCGAGCACCGGGGAGCTGTTTTTT.

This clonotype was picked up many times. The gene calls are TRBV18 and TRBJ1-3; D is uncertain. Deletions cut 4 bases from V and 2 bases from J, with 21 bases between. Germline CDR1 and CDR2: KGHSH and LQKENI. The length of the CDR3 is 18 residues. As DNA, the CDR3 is TGTGCCAGCTCACGCCCCTCGGACCGAGGGCGACCTGGAAACACCATATATTTT. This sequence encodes CASSRPSDRGRPGNTIYF. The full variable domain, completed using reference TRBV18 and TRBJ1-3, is NAGVMQNPRHLVRRRGQEARLRCSPMKGHSHVYWYRQLPEEGLKFMVYLQKENIIDESGMPKERFSAEFPKEGPSILRIQQVVRGDSAAYFCASSRPSDRGRPGNTIYFGEGSWLTVV.

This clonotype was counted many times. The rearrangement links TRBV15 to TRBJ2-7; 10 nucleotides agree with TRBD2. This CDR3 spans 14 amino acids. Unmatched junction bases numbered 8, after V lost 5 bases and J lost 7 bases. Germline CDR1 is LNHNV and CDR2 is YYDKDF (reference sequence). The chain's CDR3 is CATSGSSGSAEQYF. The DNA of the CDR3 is TGTGCCACCAGCGGGTCTAGCGGGAGCGCTGAGCAGTACTTC.